The 14 T cell receptor beta chains listed next were all sequenced from one sample in a study of memory CD4+ T cells and cytomegalovirus serostatus. This table comes from immunoSEQ multiplex PCR, and its TCRdb copy is limited to in-frame clones, with some not included. Among tens of thousands of clones listed, 70% to 80% were seen once. The sort gate was single viable CD3+CD4+CD8-CD45RO+ cells for memory CD4+ T cells. What was sequenced was memory CD4+ T cells from blood. The receptor source for this set is an adult in good health and CMV-seronegative.

The rearrangement links TRBV12-2 to TRBJ2-7; TRBD2, the table's D call, lacks a check against the DNA. TRBV12-2 is assigned pseudogene status. This CDR3 contains 12 residues. In DNA form, the CDR3 reads TGTGCAAGTCGCTTAGTGATCGGTCAGCAGTACTTC. This encodes CASRLVIGQQYF.

This chain links TRBV5-1 with TRBJ2-3; D possibly corresponds to TRBD2 (6 bases). CDR3 size: 16 residues. The V gene lost 0 bases and the J gene lost 0 bases, with 11 bases spanning the gap. The germline V gene has CDR1 SGHRS and CDR2 YFSETQ. The CDR3 DNA follows: TGCGCCAGCAGCTTGGTCGGGGGTTCTAGCACAGATACGCAGTATTTT. Translation gives CASSLVGGSSTDTQYF.

The J gene is TRBJ1-4, the V gene TRBV9; D is uncertain. The CDR3 is made up of 11 amino acids. CDR1 and CDR2 (germline): SGDLS, YYNGEE. Trimming pared 4 bases from V and 6 bases from J, leaving 4 bases between. CDR3 sequence (DNA): TGTGCCAGCAGCCCCCATGAAAAACTGTTTTTT. Protein: CASSPHEKLFF.

This clone has a handful of counts. This sequence joins TRBV2 and TRBJ1-2; D is unclear. The CDR3 spans 13 residues. The germline V and J ends were trimmed by 5 bases and 4 bases, with 11 bases remaining between them. Germline V lookup: CDR1 SNHLY, CDR2 FYNNEI. CDR3 bases: TGTGCCAGCAGTCCAGAACGGAGCTATGGCTACACCTTC. This sequence encodes CASSPERSYGYTF. Complete variable domain (other parts from reference TRBV2 and TRBJ1-2): EPEVTQTPSHQVTQMGQEVILRCVPISNHLYFYWYRQILGQKVEFLVSFYNNEISEKSEIFDDQFSVERPDGSNFTLKIRSTKLEDSAMYFCASSPERSYGYTFGSGTRLTVV.

The CDR3 region has the DNA TGTGCCTGGGACCAGATGCGGAACACTGAAGCTTTCTTT. Its protein product is CAWDQMRNTEAFF. V usage is TRBV30 and J usage is TRBJ1-1; D gene unclear. Trimming removed 5 bases at V and 1 base at J, with 11 bases between. The V gene's germline CDR1 is GTSNPN and CDR2 SVGIG (reference sequence). This CDR3 spans 13 amino acids.

The chain has TRBV7-9 and TRBJ2-3; a weak D match, TRBD2 (5 bases). V was trimmed by 3 bases and J by 0 bases, leaving 13 bases between them. The CDR3 runs 16 residues. The V gene's germline CDR1 is SEHNR and CDR2 FQNEAQ (reference sequence). As DNA, the CDR3 is TGTGCCAGCAGCTTGAGGAGGACGTCAAGCACAGATACGCAGTATTTT. This codes for CASSLRRTSSTDTQYF.

The chain combines TRBV6-5 with TRBJ1-3; D is uncertain. The CDR3 is 15 amino acids. Trimming pared 6 bases from V and 0 bases from J, leaving 12 bases between. Germline V gene sequence: CDR1 MNHEY, CDR2 SVGAGI. CDR3 DNA sequence: TGTGCCAGCAGCCGGGAGGGAGCCTCTGGAAACACCATATATTTT. This codes for CASSREGASGNTIYF.

The chain joins TRBV7-8 to TRBJ2-7; D remains unclear. The CDR3 totals 18 residues. From germline, CDR1 is SGHVS and CDR2 FQNEAQ. V lost 5 bases and J 5 bases, leaving 28 bases between the germline ends. The chain's CDR3 is CASSPNVVMSFFVHEQYF. DNA for the CDR3: TGTGCCAGCAGCCCCAACGTTGTCATGAGTTTCTTTGTCCACGAGCAGTACTTC.

This clone was observed a few times. J is TRBJ1-1 and V is TRBV11-2; D is unclear. V gave up 5 bases and J gave up 8 bases, with 12 bases separating them. CDR3 length: 12 amino acids. Germline assignment: CDR1 SGHAT and CDR2 FQNNGV. The chain's CDR3 is CASSHEAGEAFF. The CDR3 DNA sequence: TGTGCCAGCAGCCACGAGGCCGGGGAAGCTTTCTTT.

This chain links TRBV4-3 with TRBJ2-5; weak D call: TRBD1 (6 bases). The CDR3 has 16 residues. CDR1 is LGHNA, CDR2 YSLEER, per germline. The V and J ends lost 1 base and 5 bases respectively, with 17 bases between them. The CDR3 protein is CASSQVNGQGLETQYF. In nucleotides, the CDR3 is TGCGCCAGCAGCCAAGTAAACGGGCAGGGGTTGGAGACCCAGTACTTC.

The V call is TRBV18, the J call TRBJ2-1, with 9 bases matching TRBD1. The germline V gene encodes CDR1 KGHSH and CDR2 LQKENI. CDR3 length: 16 amino acids. After removal of 3 bases from V and 4 bases from J, the junction contained 7 bases not matched to a gene. CDR3 sequence reads: CASSPGGQGQYNEQFF. In DNA form, the CDR3 reads TGTGCCAGCTCACCCGGGGGACAGGGCCAATACAATGAGCAGTTCTTC.

V gene TRBV6-6 combines with J gene TRBJ1-2; D ambiguous. V shed 5 bases and J shed 8 bases, with 12 bases lying between them. The CDR3 is 12 residues long. The germline V gene has CDR1 MNHNY and CDR2 SVGAGI (reference sequence). The CDR3 coding sequence is TGTGCCAGCAGTCAAGTAATAGGGGGCTACACCTTC. This codes for CASSQVIGGYTF.

Notes on this clone: At one end the junction does not follow the germline gene, possibly because of a read error. This chain uses TRBV7-9 with TRBJ1-1; D perhaps matches TRBD1 (6 bases). The CDR3 sequence is 15 residues long. The germline V gene has CDR1 SEHNR and CDR2 FQNEAQ (reference sequence). The CDR3 DNA reads TGTGCCAGCATCTTAGGGGGGGGAATTGGCGCTGAAGCTTTCTTT. As protein: CASILGGGIGAEAFF. Full variable domain (outside the CDR3, taken from reference TRBV7-9 and TRBJ1-1): DTGVSQNPRHKITKRGQNVTFRCDPISEHNRLYWYRQTLGQGPEFLTYFQNEAQLEKSRLLSDRFSAERPKGSFSTLEIQRTEQGDSAMYLCASILGGGIGAEAFFGQGTRLTVV.

This sequence joins TRBV19 and TRBJ2-2; D is unresolved. Germline loops: CDR1 LNHDA, CDR2 SQIVND (reference sequence). V was trimmed by 5 bases and J by 4 bases, leaving 14 bases between them. The CDR3 contains 15 residues. The CDR3, as DNA: TGTGCCAGTAGTCCCTTAGAGTGGGGCACCGGGGAGCTGTTTTTT. It encodes CASSPLEWGTGELFF.